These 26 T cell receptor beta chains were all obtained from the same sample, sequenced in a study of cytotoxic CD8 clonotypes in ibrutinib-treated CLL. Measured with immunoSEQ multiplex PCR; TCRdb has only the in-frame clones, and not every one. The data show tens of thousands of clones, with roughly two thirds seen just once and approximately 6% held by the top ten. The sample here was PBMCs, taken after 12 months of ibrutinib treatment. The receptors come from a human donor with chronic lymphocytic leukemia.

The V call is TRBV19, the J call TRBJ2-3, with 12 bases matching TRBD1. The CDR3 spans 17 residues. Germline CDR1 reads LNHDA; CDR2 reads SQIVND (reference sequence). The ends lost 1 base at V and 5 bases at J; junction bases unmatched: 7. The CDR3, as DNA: TGTGCCAGTAGTATAGCCGGGACAGGGGGCAGAGGAGATACGCAGTATTTT. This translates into CASSIAGTGGRGDTQYF.

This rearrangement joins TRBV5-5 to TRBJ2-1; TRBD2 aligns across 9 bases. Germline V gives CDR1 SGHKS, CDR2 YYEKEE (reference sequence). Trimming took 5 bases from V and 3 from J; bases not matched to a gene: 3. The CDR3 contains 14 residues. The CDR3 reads CASRGLALYNEQFF. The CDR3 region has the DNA TGTGCCAGCAGGGGACTAGCCCTCTACAATGAGCAGTTCTTC.

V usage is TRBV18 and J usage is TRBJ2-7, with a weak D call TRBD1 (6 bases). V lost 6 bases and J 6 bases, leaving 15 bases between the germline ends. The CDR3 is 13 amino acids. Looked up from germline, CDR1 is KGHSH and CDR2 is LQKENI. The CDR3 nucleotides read TGTGCCAGCTCGAGGGACACTACTACCGAGCAGTACTTC. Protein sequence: CASSRDTTTEQYF.

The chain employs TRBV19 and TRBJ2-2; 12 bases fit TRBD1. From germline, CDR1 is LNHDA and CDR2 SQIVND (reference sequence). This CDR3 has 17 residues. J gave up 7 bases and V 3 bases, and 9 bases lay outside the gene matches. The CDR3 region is CASSMYGTGGAVGELFF. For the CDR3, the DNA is TGTGCCAGTAGTATGTACGGGACAGGGGGCGCGGTCGGGGAGCTGTTTTTT.

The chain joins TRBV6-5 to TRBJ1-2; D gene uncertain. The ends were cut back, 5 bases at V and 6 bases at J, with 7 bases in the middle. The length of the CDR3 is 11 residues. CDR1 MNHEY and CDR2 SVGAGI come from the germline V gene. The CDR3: CASSPTDGYTF. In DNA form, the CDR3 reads TGTGCCAGCAGTCCGACCGATGGCTACACCTTC.

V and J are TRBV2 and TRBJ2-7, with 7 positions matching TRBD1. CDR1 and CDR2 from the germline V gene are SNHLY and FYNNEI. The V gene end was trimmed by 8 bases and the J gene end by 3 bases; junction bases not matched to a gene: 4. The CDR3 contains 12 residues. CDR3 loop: CASLWTGYEQYF. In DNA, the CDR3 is TGTGCCAGCCTCTGGACAGGCTACGAGCAGTACTTC.

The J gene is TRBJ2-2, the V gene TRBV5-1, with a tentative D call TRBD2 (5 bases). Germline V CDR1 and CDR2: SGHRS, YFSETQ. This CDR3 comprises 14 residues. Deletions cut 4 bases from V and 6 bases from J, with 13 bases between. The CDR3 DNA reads TGCGCCAGCAGCCGGAGCCGGGGTCCCGGGGAGCTGTTTTTT. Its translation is CASSRSRGPGELFF.

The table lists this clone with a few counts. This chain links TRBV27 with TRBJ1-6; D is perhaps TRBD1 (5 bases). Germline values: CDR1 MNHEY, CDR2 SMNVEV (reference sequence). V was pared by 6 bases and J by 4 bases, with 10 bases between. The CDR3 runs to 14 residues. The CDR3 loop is CASRGPGYNSPLHF. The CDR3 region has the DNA TGTGCCAGCAGGGGGCCAGGATATAATTCACCCCTCCACTTT.

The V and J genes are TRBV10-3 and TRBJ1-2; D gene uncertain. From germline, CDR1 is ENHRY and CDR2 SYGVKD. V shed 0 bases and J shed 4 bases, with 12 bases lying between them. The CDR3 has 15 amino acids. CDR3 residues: CAISESSQSIYGYTF. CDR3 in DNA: TGTGCCATCAGTGAGTCGTCGCAGAGCATCTATGGCTACACCTTC.

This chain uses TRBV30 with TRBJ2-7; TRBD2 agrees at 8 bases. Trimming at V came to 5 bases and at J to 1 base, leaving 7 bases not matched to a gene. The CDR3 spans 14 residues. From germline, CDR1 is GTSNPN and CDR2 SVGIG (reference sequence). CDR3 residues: CAWSPGGESYEQYF. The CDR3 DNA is TGTGCCTGGTCCCCCGGGGGGGAATCCTACGAGCAGTACTTC.

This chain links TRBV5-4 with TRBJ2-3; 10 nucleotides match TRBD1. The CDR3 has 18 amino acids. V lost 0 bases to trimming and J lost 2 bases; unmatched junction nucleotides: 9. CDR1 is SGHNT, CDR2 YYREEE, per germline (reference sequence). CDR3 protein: CASSLGQGAFMDTDTQYF. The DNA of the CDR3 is TGTGCCAGCAGCTTGGGACAGGGGGCCTTCATGGACACAGATACGCAGTATTTT.

CDR3 in DNA: TGTGCCAGCACCGCCCGCAGGGGGTATGGCTACACCTTC. The encoded protein is CASTARRGYGYTF. The chain joins TRBV7-3 to TRBJ1-2, with TRBD1 identical over 7 bases. V lost 7 bases and J lost 5; bases outside the gene matches: 7. This CDR3 is 13 amino acids long. The germline gives CDR1 SGHTA, CDR2 FQGTGA.

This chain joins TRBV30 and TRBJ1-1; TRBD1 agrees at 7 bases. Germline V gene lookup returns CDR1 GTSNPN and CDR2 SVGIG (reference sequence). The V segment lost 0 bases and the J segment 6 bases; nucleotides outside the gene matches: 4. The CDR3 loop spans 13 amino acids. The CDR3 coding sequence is TGTGCCTGGAGTGTAAGTGGGACAGCTGAAGCTTTCTTT. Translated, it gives CAWSVSGTAEAFF. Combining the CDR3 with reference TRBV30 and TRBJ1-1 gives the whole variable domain SQTIHQWPATLVQPVGSPLSLECTVEGTSNPNLYWYRQAAGRGLQLLFYSVGIGQISSEVPQNLSASRPQDRQFILSSKKLLLSDSGFYLCAWSVSGTAEAFFGQGTRLTVV.

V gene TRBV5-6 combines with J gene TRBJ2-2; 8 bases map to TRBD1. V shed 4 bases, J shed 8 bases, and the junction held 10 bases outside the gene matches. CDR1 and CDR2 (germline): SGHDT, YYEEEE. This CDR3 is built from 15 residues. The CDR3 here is CASSTLGQGEGELFF. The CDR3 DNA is TGTGCCAGCAGCACTCTTGGACAGGGTGAAGGGGAGCTGTTTTTT.

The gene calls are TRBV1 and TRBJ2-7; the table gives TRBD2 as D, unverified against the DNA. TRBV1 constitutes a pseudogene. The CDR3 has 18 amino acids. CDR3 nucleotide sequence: TGCACCAGCCGAACCCGGGGGGCCCAGCGGGGATGCTCCTACGAGCAGTACTTC. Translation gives CTSRTRGAQRGCSYEQYF.

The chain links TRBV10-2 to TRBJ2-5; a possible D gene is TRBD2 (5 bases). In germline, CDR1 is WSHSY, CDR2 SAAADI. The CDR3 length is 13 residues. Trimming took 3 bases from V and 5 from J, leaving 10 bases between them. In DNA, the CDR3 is TGCGCCAGCAGTGACGAGGGTCCGGAGACCCAGTACTTC. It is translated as CASSDEGPETQYF.

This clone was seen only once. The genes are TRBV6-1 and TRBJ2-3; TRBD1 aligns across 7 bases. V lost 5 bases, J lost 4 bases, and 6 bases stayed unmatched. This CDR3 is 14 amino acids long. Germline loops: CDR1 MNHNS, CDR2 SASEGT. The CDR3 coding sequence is TGTGCCAGCAGTCCCAGCGACAGGGCAGATACGCAGTATTTT. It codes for CASSPSDRADTQYF.

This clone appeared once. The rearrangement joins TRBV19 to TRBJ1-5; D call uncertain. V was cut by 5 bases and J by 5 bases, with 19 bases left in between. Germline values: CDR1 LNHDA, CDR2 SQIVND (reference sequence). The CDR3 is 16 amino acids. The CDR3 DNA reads TGTGCCAGTAGTGCCCTCAGTGGTGTCTGGGATCAGCCCCAGCATTTT. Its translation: CASSALSGVWDQPQHF.

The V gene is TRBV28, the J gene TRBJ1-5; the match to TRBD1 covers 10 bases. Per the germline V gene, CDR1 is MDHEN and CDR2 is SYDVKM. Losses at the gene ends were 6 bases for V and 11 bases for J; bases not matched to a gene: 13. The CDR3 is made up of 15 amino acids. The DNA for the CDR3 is TGTGCCAGCAGGCGGGGGACAGGGGTCTACGTGTCCCAGCATTTT. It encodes CASRRGTGVYVSQHF.

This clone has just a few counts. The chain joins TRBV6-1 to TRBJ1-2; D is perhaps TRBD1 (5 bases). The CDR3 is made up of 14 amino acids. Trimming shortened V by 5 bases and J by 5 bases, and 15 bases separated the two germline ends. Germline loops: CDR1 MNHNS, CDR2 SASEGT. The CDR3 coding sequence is TGTGCCAGCAGTTATCGGGGGGTGGGGTATGGCTACACCTTC. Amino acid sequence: CASSYRGVGYGYTF.

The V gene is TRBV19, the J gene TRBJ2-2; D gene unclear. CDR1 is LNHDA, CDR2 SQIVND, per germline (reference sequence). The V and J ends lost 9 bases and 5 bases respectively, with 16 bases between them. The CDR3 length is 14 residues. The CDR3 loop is CASTDGVMTGELFF. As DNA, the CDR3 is TGTGCCAGCACGGACGGCGTGATGACCGGGGAGCTGTTTTTT. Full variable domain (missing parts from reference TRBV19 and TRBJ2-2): DGGITQSPKYLFRKEGQNVTLSCEQNLNHDAMYWYRQDPGQGLRLIYYSQIVNDFQKGDIAEGYSVSREKKESFPLTVTSAQKNPTAFYLCASTDGVMTGELFFGEGSRLTVL.

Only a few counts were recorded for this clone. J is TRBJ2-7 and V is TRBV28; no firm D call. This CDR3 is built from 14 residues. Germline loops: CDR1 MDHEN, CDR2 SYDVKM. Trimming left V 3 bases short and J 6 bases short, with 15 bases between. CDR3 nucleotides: TGTGCCAGCAGTTTGGTGGCAGAAGAAAGCGAGCAGTACTTC. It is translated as CASSLVAEESEQYF.

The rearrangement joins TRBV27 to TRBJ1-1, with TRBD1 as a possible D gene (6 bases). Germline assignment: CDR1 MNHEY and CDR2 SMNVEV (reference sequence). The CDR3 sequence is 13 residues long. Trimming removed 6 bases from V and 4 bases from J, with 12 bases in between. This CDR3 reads CASSRGDITEAFF. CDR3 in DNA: TGTGCCAGCAGCCGTGGGGACATCACTGAAGCTTTCTTT.

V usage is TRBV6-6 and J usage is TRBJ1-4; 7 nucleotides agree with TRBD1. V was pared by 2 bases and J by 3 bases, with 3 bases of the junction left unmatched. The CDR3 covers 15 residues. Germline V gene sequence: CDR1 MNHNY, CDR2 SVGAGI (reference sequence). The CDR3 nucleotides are TGTGCCAGCAGTTACCGGGGACAGCCTAATGAAAAACTGTTTTTT. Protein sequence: CASSYRGQPNEKLFF.

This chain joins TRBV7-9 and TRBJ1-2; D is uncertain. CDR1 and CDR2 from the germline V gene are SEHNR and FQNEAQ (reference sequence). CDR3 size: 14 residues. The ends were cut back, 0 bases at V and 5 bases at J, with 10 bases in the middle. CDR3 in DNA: TGTGCCAGCAGCTTAGCGGGAGGGCGGTATGGCTACACCTTC. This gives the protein CASSLAGGRYGYTF.

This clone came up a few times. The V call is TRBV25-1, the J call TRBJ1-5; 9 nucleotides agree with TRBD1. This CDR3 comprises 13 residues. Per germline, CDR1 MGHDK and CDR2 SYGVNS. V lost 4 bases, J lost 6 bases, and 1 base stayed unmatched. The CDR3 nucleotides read TGTGCCAGCAGTGGGACAGGGGTTCAGCCCCAGCATTTT. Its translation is CASSGTGVQPQHF.